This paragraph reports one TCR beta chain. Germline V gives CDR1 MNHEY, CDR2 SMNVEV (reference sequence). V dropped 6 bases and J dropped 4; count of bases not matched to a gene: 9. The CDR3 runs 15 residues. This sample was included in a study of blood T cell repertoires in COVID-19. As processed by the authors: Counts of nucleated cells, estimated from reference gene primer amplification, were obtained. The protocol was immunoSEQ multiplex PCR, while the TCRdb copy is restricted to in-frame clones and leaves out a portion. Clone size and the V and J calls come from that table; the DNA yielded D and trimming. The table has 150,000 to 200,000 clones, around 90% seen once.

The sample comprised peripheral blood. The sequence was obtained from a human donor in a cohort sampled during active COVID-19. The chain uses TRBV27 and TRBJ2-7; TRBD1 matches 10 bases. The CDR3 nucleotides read TGTGCCAGCAGATACGGACAGGGGGAAATTTACGAGCAGTACTTC. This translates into CASRYGQGEIYEQYF.